The clone carrying this TCR beta chain was detected only once. This sample stems from a study of blood T cell repertoires in COVID-19. Study at large: Acute and convalescent COVID-19 samples came from the United States, Italy and Spain.

Authors' analysis steps: Reference gene primer amplification gave estimated nucleated cell counts. Here immunoSEQ multiplex PCR was the method, and the copy in TCRdb shows in-frame clones only, minus some. V, J and clone size were drawn from that table, and D and trimming were deduced from the DNA. Of 120,000 to 150,000 clones in the sample, about 85% were seen once. V gave up 12 bases and J gave up 3 bases, with 20 bases separating them. CDR3 size: 14 residues. Germline CDR1 KGHDR, CDR2 SFDVKD. This TCR was recovered from a human donor with COVID-19, enrolled during active disease. The donor label of this sample is uncertain. Sample: peripheral blood. V is TRBV24-1 and J is TRBJ2-7; tentative D call: TRBD1 (5 bases). The CDR3 DNA sequence: TGTGCCCCCAAAAAGGGCAGGGTCGACTACGAGCAGTACTTC. As protein: CAPKKGRVDYEQYF.